The rows below give T cell receptor beta chains drawn from one sample of a study of regulatory T cells in long-lasting Graves disease. TCRdb independently ran MiXCR on the multiplex PCR reads; one entry per CDR3 protein. The sample consists of some 330,000 distinct CDR3 sequences, roughly 24% of them appearing once. The sample in question was peripheral blood mononuclear cells (PBMCs), obtained when the disease was refractory, from a patient treated with antithyroid drugs. Source of these receptors: a woman between 40 and 55 years old with Graves disease. CDR3s include the opening cysteine and the closing phenylalanine or tryptophan. A D gene is named only where the DNA matches it firmly. Expanded clones are given a class, and other clones once, few, many or no size at all.

abundance	d_gene	v_gene	j_gene	CDR3aa	CDR3nt
many	NA	TRBV29-1	TRBJ2-7	CSAWGQLGPYEQYF	TGCAGCGCCTGGGGTCAACTGGGTCCCTACGAGCAGTACTTC
few	NA	TRBV5-1	TRBJ1-1	CASSVLGARVQNTEAFF	TGCGCCAGCAGCGTCTTAGGGGCGAGGGTACAGAACACTGAAGCTTTCTTT
NA	NA	TRBV5-1	TRBJ1-1	CASRRFVTENTEAFF	TGCGCCAGCAGACGATTCGTGACAGAGAACACTGAAGCTTTCTTT
many	NA	TRBV10-2	TRBJ2-7	CASSGVLGFGDEQYF	TGCGCCAGCAGTGGGGTCCTAGGATTTGGCGACGAGCAGTACTTC
NA	TRBD2	TRBV20-1	TRBJ2-7	CSAPRVLMGGEQYF	TGCAGTGCTCCAAGGGTTTTAATGGGGGGGGAGCAGTACTTC
NA	TRBD1	TRBV30	TRBJ2-4	CAWSAGQGKSIQYF	TGTGCCTGGAGTGCGGGACAGGGAAAAAGCATTCAGTACTTC
few	TRBD1	TRBV6-2/TRBV6-3	TRBJ1-1	CASSYDRANTEAFF	TGTGCCAGCAGTTACGACAGGGCGAACACTGAAGCTTTCTTT
NA	NA	TRBV28	TRBJ1-2	CASSEGGPTSYGYTF	TGTGCCAGCAGTGAGGGGGGGCCGACTAGCTATGGCTACACCTTC
few	TRBD1	TRBV3-1	TRBJ1-4	CASSYGQGEKLFF	TGTGCCAGCAGCTATGGACAGGGTGAAAAACTGTTTTTT
many	TRBD1	TRBV11-2	TRBJ2-1	CASSLVGGAYNEQFF	TGTGCCAGCAGCTTAGTAGGGGGCGCATACAATGAGCAGTTCTTC
many	TRBD2	TRBV6-1	TRBJ2-7	CASRGTSSSEQYF	TGTGCCAGCAGGGGGACTAGCTCTAGCGAGCAGTACTTC
many	TRBD1	TRBV5-6	TRBJ1-1	CASSFLPLQGRTEAFF	TGTGCCAGCAGCTTTTTGCCCCTACAGGGGAGAACTGAAGCTTTCTTT
few	NA	TRBV20-1	TRBJ1-1	CSASQGGVNTEAFF	TGCAGTGCTAGCCAAGGAGGGGTGAACACTGAAGCTTTCTTT
few	NA	TRBV7-8	TRBJ1-3	CASSFGPERGLYF	TGTGCCAGCAGTTTCGGCCCCGAACGAGGATTATATTTT
many	TRBD1	TRBV27	TRBJ1-1	CASSSDRLNTEAFF	TGTGCCAGCAGTTCGGACAGGTTGAACACTGAAGCTTTCTTT
NA	NA	TRBV15	TRBJ1-3	CATGNGYSGNTIYF	TGTGCCACCGGGAACGGCTACTCTGGAAACACCATATATTTT
many	NA	TRBV7-8	TRBJ2-5	CASSLIRETQYF	TGTGCCAGCAGCTTAATTCGAGAGACCCAGTACTTC
many	TRBD1	TRBV20-1	TRBJ1-4	CSANDREDEKLFF	TGCAGTGCTAACGACAGGGAGGACGAAAAACTGTTTTTT
NA	NA	TRBV5-1	TRBJ2-3	CASSLLVSADTQYF	TGCGCCAGCAGCTTACTAGTTTCCGCAGATACGCAGTATTTT
NA	NA	TRBV6-1	TRBJ1-1	CASRPFGGVTEAFF	TGTGCCAGCAGGCCGTTTGGTGGCGTCACTGAAGCTTTCTTT
NA	TRBD2	TRBV7-9	TRBJ2-1	CASSLPHLAGTNNEQFF	TGTGCCAGCAGCTTGCCCCACCTAGCGGGAACTAACAATGAGCAGTTCTTC
few	TRBD1	TRBV25-1	TRBJ1-2	CASSPLGTGKNYGYTF	TGTGCCAGCAGTCCTCTTGGGACAGGGAAGAACTATGGCTACACCTTC
NA	NA	TRBV7-2	TRBJ1-1	CASSYLVAEAFF	TGTGCCAGCAGCTACTTAGTGGCTGAAGCTTTCTTT
many	NA	TRBV7-8	TRBJ1-5	CARHVPWNQPQHF	TGTGCCAGACACGTACCATGGAATCAGCCCCAGCATTTT
many	TRBD2	TRBV11-2	TRBJ2-7	CASSSQAGGFYEQYF	TGTGCCAGCAGCTCCCAAGCGGGAGGGTTTTACGAGCAGTACTTC
NA	TRBD1	TRBV19	TRBJ1-5	CASRLQGQSNQPQHF	TGTGCCAGTAGGCTACAGGGGCAGAGCAATCAGCCCCAGCATTTT
few	NA	TRBV20-1	TRBJ2-7	CSARGLPLEQYF	TGCAGTGCTAGAGGATTACCTTTAGAGCAGTACTTC
NA	TRBD1	TRBV29-1	TRBJ2-3	CSVDKESRTGGITDTQYF	TGCAGCGTTGATAAGGAGTCACGGACAGGGGGCATAACAGATACGCAGTATTTT
many	TRBD1	TRBV5-1	TRBJ2-7	CASSLRTGVYEQYF	TGCGCCAGCAGCCTACGGACAGGGGTCTACGAGCAGTACTTC
NA	NA	TRBV5-1	TRBJ2-7	CASSFSSGTGTYEQYF	TGCGCCAGCAGCTTCTCTAGCGGGACAGGTACCTACGAGCAGTACTTC
few	NA	TRBV29-1	TRBJ2-4	CSVEDEGGPSEYF	TGCAGCGTTGAAGATGAGGGGGGGCCCTCAGAGTACTTC
many	NA	TRBV28	TRBJ2-7	CASSLLGANYEQYF	TGTGCCAGCAGTTTATTAGGGGCGAACTACGAGCAGTACTTC
NA	TRBD1	TRBV27	TRBJ1-1	CASSSFPMTGAGEAFF	TGTGCCAGCAGTAGTTTTCCCATGACAGGGGCGGGTGAAGCTTTCTTT
many	TRBD1	TRBV30	TRBJ1-4	CAWGGQAERLFF	TGTGCCTGGGGGGGACAGGCTGAACGACTGTTTTTT
many	NA	TRBV11-2	TRBJ1-5	CASSLDGGDQPQHF	TGTGCCAGCAGCTTAGATGGCGGGGACCAGCCCCAGCATTTT
NA	NA	TRBV28	TRBJ1-5	CASSFKGPHQPQHF	TGTGCCAGCAGTTTTAAGGGTCCCCATCAGCCCCAGCATTTT
many	NA	TRBV19	TRBJ1-1	CASTSLIANTEAFF	TGTGCCAGTACCTCCCTTATAGCGAACACTGAAGCTTTCTTT
many	NA	TRBV5-1	TRBJ1-2	CASSFRDGSYGYTF	TGCGCCAGCAGCTTCAGAGATGGAAGCTATGGCTACACCTTC
NA	NA	TRBV3-1	TRBJ2-4	CASSRGAKNIQYF	TGTGCCAGCAGCCGGGGGGCCAAAAACATTCAGTACTTC
many	TRBD2	TRBV28	TRBJ2-7	CASSPELAGRINEQYF	TGTGCCAGCAGTCCCGAACTAGCGGGAAGGATCAACGAGCAGTACTTC
NA	NA	TRBV4-1	TRBJ1-4	CASSQEPGQKLFF	TGCGCCAGCAGCCAAGAACCGGGCCAAAAACTGTTTTTT
NA	TRBD1	TRBV6-1	TRBJ1-5	CASGTANQPQHF	TGTGCCAGCGGGACAGCCAATCAGCCCCAGCATTTT
few	NA	TRBV5-5	TRBJ1-4	CASSYLNEKLFF	TGTGCCAGCAGTTATCTTAATGAAAAACTGTTTTTT
many	TRBD2	TRBV12-3/TRBV12-4	TRBJ2-7	CASSFYSSGGAYEQYF	TGTGCCAGCAGTTTTTACTCTAGCGGGGGGGCCTACGAGCAGTACTTC
many	TRBD1	TRBV10-3	TRBJ1-5	CAIGRDSGSNQPQHF	TGTGCCATCGGCCGGGACAGTGGTAGCAATCAGCCCCAGCATTTT
NA	TRBD2	TRBV12-3/TRBV12-4	TRBJ2-5	CASSRRLAGGETQYF	TGTGCCAGCAGCCGCCGACTAGCGGGAGGAGAGACCCAGTACTTC
many	TRBD2	TRBV15	TRBJ2-3	CATSGYGRLAGGRDTQYF	TGTGCCACCAGCGGGTACGGGAGGCTAGCGGGAGGGCGGGATACGCAGTATTTT
NA	TRBD1	TRBV4-2	TRBJ1-1	CASSTRTGNTEAFF	TGTGCCAGCAGCACTCGGACAGGGAACACTGAAGCTTTCTTT
NA	NA	TRBV28	TRBJ2-4	CASSRAGTKNIQYF	TGTGCCAGCAGCCGGGCCGGGACTAAAAACATTCAGTACTTC
many	TRBD1	TRBV27	TRBJ1-1	CAVGTGGNTEAFF	TGTGCCGTGGGGACAGGGGGGAACACTGAAGCTTTCTTT
few	TRBD1	TRBV2	TRBJ2-7	CASSPPQGAGYEQYF	TGTGCCAGCTCACCACCCCAGGGGGCCGGGTACGAGCAGTACTTC
NA	NA	TRBV7-8	TRBJ2-5	CASSLGGGTQYF	TGTGCCAGCAGCTTAGGAGGGGGGACCCAGTACTTC
many	TRBD2	TRBV19	TRBJ2-7	CASSSSGGLSYEQYF	TGTGCCAGTAGTTCATCGGGAGGCCTCTCCTACGAGCAGTACTTC
NA	TRBD2	TRBV11-2	TRBJ2-1	CASIAGNEQFF	TGTGCCAGCATAGCGGGCAATGAGCAGTTCTTC